This T cell receptor beta chain was identified during a study of shared clonotypes between healthy human individuals. Study-wide points: A small donor pool kept down the genetic and exposure-history diversity that was represented. Sequencing depth was expected to influence donor clonotype sharing.

Assay runs were performed at deep level. Every subset had its genomic DNA shared out evenly among several immunoSEQ plates. The method was immunoSEQ multiplex PCR; TCRdb's version includes in-frame clones alone and lacks a portion of them. The profile shows hundreds of thousands of clones, 70% to 80% of them singletons. About this clone: The antigen is undetermined.

Trimming removed 6 bases from V and 3 bases from J, with 15 bases in between. The CDR3 covers 14 residues. Looked up from germline, CDR1 is MNHEY and CDR2 is SVGAGI. The source is a woman in her thirties or forties in good health. Some clones in this sample may be carry-over from other donors' samples. This chain joins TRBV6-5 and TRBJ2-7; D uncertain. The sequencing sample was made of PBMCs. The CDR3 protein is CASSLPGQFYEQYF. The CDR3 nucleotides are TGTGCCAGCAGCCTCCCTGGGCAGTTCTACGAGCAGTACTTC.